Below, 25 T cell receptor beta chains from the same sample are listed, as sequenced in a study of tumor-infiltrating lymphocytes in localized non-small cell lung cancer. The data were produced by immunoSEQ multiplex PCR, yet TCRdb's version contains in-frame clones alone and is incomplete. The sample shows 20,000 or so clones, 73% of them seen only once. Source material: lung tumor tissue. These receptor sequences come from a human donor with non-small cell lung cancer.

The chain carries TRBV4-3 and TRBJ2-6; D may be TRBD1 (6 bases). The CDR3 spans 16 residues. Germline V gives CDR1 LGHNA, CDR2 YSLEER. Trimming took off 3 bases at V and 0 bases at J, with 9 bases between the two ends. CDR3 in amino acids: CASSQTGLSGANVLTF. As DNA, the CDR3 is TGCGCCAGCAGCCAGACAGGACTCTCTGGGGCCAACGTCCTGACTTTC.

V usage is TRBV2 and J usage is TRBJ1-6; TRBD1 is a possible D gene (6 bases). The CDR3 is 15 residues long. V lost 3 bases to trimming and J lost 2 bases, with 8 bases between them. Per the germline V gene, CDR1 is SNHLY and CDR2 is FYNNEI. The CDR3 reads CASSEDRTYNSPLHF. The CDR3 DNA reads as TGTGCCAGCAGTGAGGACAGAACCTATAATTCACCCCTCCACTTT. Combining the CDR3 with reference TRBV2 and TRBJ1-6 gives the whole variable domain EPEVTQTPSHQVTQMGQEVILRCVPISNHLYFYWYRQILGQKVEFLVSFYNNEISEKSEIFDDQFSVERPDGSNFTLKIRSTKLEDSAMYFCASSEDRTYNSPLHFGNGTRLTVT.

This clone has only one observation. The chain links TRBV7-2 to TRBJ2-3; D unresolved. There are 13 residues in the CDR3. Trimming removed 3 bases at V and 1 base at J, with 5 bases between. The germline V gene has CDR1 SGHTA and CDR2 FQGNSA. Here the CDR3 DNA reads TGTGCCAGCAGCTTGGGCCGCACAGATACGCAGTATTTT. Protein: CASSLGRTDTQYF.

This chain connects TRBV6-5 to TRBJ1-2, with D possibly TRBD1 on 5 matching bases. V shed 7 bases and J shed 4 bases, with 16 bases lying between them. Germline V gene lookup returns CDR1 MNHEY and CDR2 SVGAGI. The CDR3 is made up of 14 amino acids. As DNA, the CDR3 is TGTGCCAGCACCGGGGGAGGGCGGATCTATGGCTACACCTTC. Encoded protein: CASTGGGRIYGYTF.

The chain couples TRBV16 to TRBJ2-1; 7 nucleotides match TRBD1. The CDR3 runs to 16 residues. The ends lost 0 bases at V and 9 bases at J; junction bases unmatched: 11. CDR1 is KGHSY, CDR2 FQNENV, per germline. CDR3 nucleotide sequence: TGTGCCAGCAGCCAATCGGCAAACAGGGGAGAGAGTGAGCAGTTCTTC. Encoded protein: CASSQSANRGESEQFF.

V is TRBV6-6 and J is TRBJ2-2; D possibly corresponds to TRBD1 (5 bases). Germline-derived CDR1 and CDR2 are MNHNY and SVGAGI (reference sequence). CDR3 length: 16 amino acids. Trimming removed 7 bases at V and 3 bases at J, with 18 bases between. This CDR3 is CASTPRDSLYTGELFF. CDR3 in DNA: TGTGCCAGCACCCCACGTGACAGTCTGTACACCGGGGAGCTGTTTTTT.

The table lists this clone with a few counts. The chain combines TRBV29-1 with TRBJ2-7; 7 bases are shared with TRBD1. The CDR3 runs to 12 residues. In germline, CDR1 is SQVTM, CDR2 ANQGSEA. Trimming took 7 bases from V and 6 from J; bases not matched to a gene: 9. CDR3 sequence reads: CSGRQGNGEQYF. The CDR3 nucleotides read TGCAGCGGTCGACAGGGAAACGGCGAGCAGTACTTC.

The rearrangement joins TRBV18 to TRBJ1-1, with 9 bases fitting TRBD1. Trimming removed 3 bases from V and 4 bases from J; junction bases left unmatched: 9. From germline, CDR1 is KGHSH and CDR2 LQKENI. This CDR3 contains 16 residues. CDR3 in amino acids: CASSPLGQGIGTEAFF. The CDR3 DNA reads as TGTGCCAGCTCACCCCTGGGACAGGGAATAGGCACTGAAGCTTTCTTT.

CDR3: CASARQGKDTEAFF. In DNA form, the CDR3 reads TGCGCCAGCGCCCGACAGGGGAAGGACACTGAAGCTTTCTTT. The chain joins TRBV5-1 to TRBJ1-1; 8 bases are shared with TRBD1. Trimming cost V 7 bases and J 3 bases; bases outside gene matches: 8. The CDR3 runs 14 residues. In germline, CDR1 is SGHRS, CDR2 YFSETQ.

The chain carries TRBV10-1 and TRBJ2-3, with TRBD2 matching over 7 bases. Per the germline V gene, CDR1 is WNHNN and CDR2 is SYGVQD (reference sequence). The CDR3 loop spans 15 amino acids. The ends lost 4 bases at V and 0 bases at J; junction bases unmatched: 4. The CDR3 protein is CASSAAGKSTDTQYF. As DNA, the CDR3 is TGCGCCAGCAGTGCAGCGGGGAAAAGCACAGATACGCAGTATTTT.

CDR3 bases: TGCGCCAGCAGCTTGGGTTCCGGCGGGGCTCACACAGATACGCAGTATTTT. Translation: CASSLGSGGAHTDTQYF. The J gene is TRBJ2-3, the V gene TRBV5-1, with D possibly matching TRBD2 (6 bases). The CDR3 contains 17 residues. Germline V lookup: CDR1 SGHRS, CDR2 YFSETQ. Trimming cost V 0 bases and J 2 bases, with 16 bases left between them.

The chain combines TRBV6-4 with TRBJ2-7, with D perhaps matching TRBD1 (6 bases). CDR1 is MRHNA, CDR2 SNTAGT, per germline. V was cut by 5 bases and J by 6 bases, with 11 bases left in between. The CDR3 covers 12 residues. The CDR3 here is CASSPQGCEQYF. The DNA for the CDR3 is TGTGCCAGCAGTCCACAGGGTTGCGAGCAGTACTTC.

A note on this clone: This specimen includes other DNA sequences encoding the same CDR3. This chain links TRBV2 with TRBJ1-2; D is unclear. Trimming removed 4 bases at V and 4 bases at J, with 10 bases between. This CDR3 has 13 amino acids. The germline gives CDR1 SNHLY, CDR2 FYNNEI. The CDR3 sequence is CASSASAPYGYTF. The CDR3 coding sequence is TGTGCCAGCAGTGCATCGGCCCCCTATGGCTACACCTTC.

This clone appeared once. The V gene is TRBV29-1, the J gene TRBJ1-4; 9 positions agree with TRBD1. This CDR3 contains 14 residues. Germline CDR1 reads SQVTM; CDR2 reads ANQGSEA. V trimming: 4 bases; J trimming: 5 bases; junction bases outside the gene matches: 5. The CDR3 coding sequence is TGCAGCGTTGTCCCCGGGACAGGGAATGAAAAACTGTTTTTT. It encodes CSVVPGTGNEKLFF.

The rearrangement joins TRBV18 to TRBJ1-2; the D gene is possibly TRBD1 (6 bases). The CDR3 is made up of 13 amino acids. V was cut by 2 bases and J by 5 bases, with 9 bases left in between. CDR1 and CDR2 from the germline V gene are KGHSH and LQKENI. The CDR3 coding sequence is TGTGCCAGCTCACCAGATGGACAGTATGGCTACACCTTC. It specifies CASSPDGQYGYTF.

This rearrangement joins TRBV7-9 to TRBJ2-1; D gene unclear. Germline lookup yields CDR1 SEHNR and CDR2 FQNEAQ (reference sequence). V lost 3 bases, J lost 6 bases, and 6 bases lay in between. The CDR3 covers 12 residues. CDR3: CASSFVGNEQFF. CDR3 bases: TGTGCCAGCAGCTTCGTCGGCAATGAGCAGTTCTTC. Together with reference TRBV7-9 and TRBJ2-1, the CDR3 gives the full variable domain: DTGVSQNPRHKITKRGQNVTFRCDPISEHNRLYWYRQTLGQGPEFLTYFQNEAQLEKSRLLSDRFSAERPKGSFSTLEIQRTEQGDSAMYLCASSFVGNEQFFGPGTRLTVL.

The chain has TRBV6-1 and TRBJ2-7; D is ambiguous. This CDR3 is built from 13 residues. Germline values: CDR1 MNHNS, CDR2 SASEGT. V dropped 5 bases and J dropped 2 bases, with 10 bases sitting between them. CDR3 amino acids: CASSQQDPYEQYF. The CDR3 DNA is TGTGCCAGCAGTCAGCAGGATCCCTACGAGCAGTACTTC.

V gene TRBV11-3 combines with J gene TRBJ2-1; 10 bases are shared with TRBD2. The ends lost 5 bases at V and 7 bases at J; junction bases unmatched: 8. Germline loops: CDR1 SGHNT, CDR2 YENEEA. The CDR3 covers 15 residues. This chain's CDR3 is CASSPLAGDRNEQFF. The DNA for the CDR3 is TGTGCCAGCAGCCCCCTAGCGGGGGATCGTAATGAGCAGTTCTTC.

This sequence joins TRBV7-2 and TRBJ1-1; D is unresolved. The CDR3 covers 15 residues. The germline V gene encodes CDR1 SGHTA and CDR2 FQGNSA. The V gene lost 1 base and the J gene lost 2 bases, with 11 bases spanning the gap. For the CDR3, the DNA is TGTGCCAGCAGCTTAGATAGAGTGGCAAACACTGAAGCTTTCTTT. It specifies CASSLDRVANTEAFF.

The chain has TRBV9 and TRBJ2-7; D possibly corresponds to TRBD1 (5 bases). CDR3 length: 14 residues. Trimming removed 0 bases at V and 0 bases at J, with 7 bases between. Per the germline V gene, CDR1 is SGDLS and CDR2 is YYNGEE. The CDR3 sequence: CASSVGDSSYEQYF. Here the CDR3 DNA reads TGTGCCAGCAGCGTAGGCGACAGCTCCTACGAGCAGTACTTC.

This rearrangement joins TRBV6-5 to TRBJ1-2, with D hard to call. Trimming cost V 10 bases and J 1 base, with 19 bases left between them. The CDR3 covers 15 residues. Per the germline V gene, CDR1 is MNHEY and CDR2 is SVGAGI. CDR3 in amino acids: CATNSYGTDNYGYTF. The DNA of the CDR3 is TGTGCCACCAACAGTTATGGAACAGATAACTATGGCTACACCTTC.

This clone showed up just a few times. The chain links TRBV18 to TRBJ1-2; the D is unclear. Germline lookup yields CDR1 KGHSH and CDR2 LQKENI. Trimming removed 5 bases from V and 0 bases from J, with 10 bases in between. The CDR3 is 14 amino acids. DNA for the CDR3: TGTGCCAGCTCAACGGACGGACCTAACTATGGCTACACCTTC. Translation gives CASSTDGPNYGYTF.

J is TRBJ1-1 and V is TRBV5-6, with D unresolved. Trimming stripped 2 bases from V and 8 bases from J, with 10 bases between. This CDR3 spans 12 amino acids. The V gene's germline CDR1 is SGHDT and CDR2 YYEEEE. The CDR3: CASSLRWAEAFF. The CDR3 nucleotides are TGTGCCAGCAGCTTAAGATGGGCCGAAGCTTTCTTT.

The chain carries TRBV10-2 and TRBJ2-2; 7 positions agree with TRBD1. The CDR3 is made up of 14 amino acids. The V gene end was trimmed by 6 bases and the J gene end by 5 bases; junction bases not matched to a gene: 6. The germline V gene encodes CDR1 WSHSY and CDR2 SAAADI. This CDR3 reads CASRGTVATGELFF. CDR3 in DNA: TGCGCCAGCAGGGGGACAGTCGCGACCGGGGAGCTGTTTTTT.

The gene calls are TRBV29-1 and TRBJ1-1; D remains ambiguous. Trimming removed 4 bases from V and 7 bases from J, with 10 bases in between. Per germline, CDR1 SQVTM and CDR2 ANQGSEA. The length of the CDR3 is 11 residues. This chain's CDR3 is CSVAGVIEAFF. DNA for the CDR3: TGCAGCGTTGCTGGAGTTATTGAAGCTTTCTTT. Full variable domain (rest looked up from reference TRBV29-1 and TRBJ1-1): SAVISQKPSRDICQRGTSLTIQCQVDSQVTMMFWYRQQPGQSLTLIATANQGSEATYESGFVIDKFPISRPNLTFSTLTVSNMSPEDSSIYLCSVAGVIEAFFGQGTRLTVV.